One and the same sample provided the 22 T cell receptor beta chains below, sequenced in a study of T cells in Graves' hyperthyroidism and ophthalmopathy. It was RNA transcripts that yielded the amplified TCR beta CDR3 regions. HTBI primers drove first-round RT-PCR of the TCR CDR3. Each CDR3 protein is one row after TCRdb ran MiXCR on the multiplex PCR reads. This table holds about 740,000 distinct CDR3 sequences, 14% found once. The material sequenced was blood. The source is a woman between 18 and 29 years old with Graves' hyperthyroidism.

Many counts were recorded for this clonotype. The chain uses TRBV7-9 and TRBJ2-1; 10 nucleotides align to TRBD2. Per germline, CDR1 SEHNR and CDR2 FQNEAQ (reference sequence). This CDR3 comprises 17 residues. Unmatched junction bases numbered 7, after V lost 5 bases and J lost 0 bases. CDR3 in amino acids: CASSTRAGGFSYNEQFF. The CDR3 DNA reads TGTGCCAGCAGCACCCGAGCGGGAGGGTTCTCCTACAATGAGCAGTTCTTC.

The CDR3 reads CASSLDASYEQYF. The CDR3 bases are TGTGCCAGCAGCTTAGACGCGAGCTACGAGCAGTACTTC. The chain carries TRBV7-9 and TRBJ2-7; no firm D call. The V gene's germline CDR1 is SEHNR and CDR2 FQNEAQ (reference sequence). The CDR3 has 13 residues. Trimming pared 1 base from V and 3 bases from J, leaving 7 bases between.

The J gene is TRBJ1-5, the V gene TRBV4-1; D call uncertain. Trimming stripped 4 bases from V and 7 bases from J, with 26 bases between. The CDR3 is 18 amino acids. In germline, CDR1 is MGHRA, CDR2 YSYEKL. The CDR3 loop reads CASSRGLAGRVEDQPQHF. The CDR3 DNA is TGCGCCAGCAGCCGAGGACTAGCCGGACGGGTAGAGGACCAGCCCCAGCATTTT.

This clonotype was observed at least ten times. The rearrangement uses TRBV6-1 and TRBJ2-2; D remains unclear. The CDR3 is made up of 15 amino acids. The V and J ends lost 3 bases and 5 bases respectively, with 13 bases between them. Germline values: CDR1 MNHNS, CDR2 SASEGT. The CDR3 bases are TGTGCCAGCAGTGATTTGTCCTCGTTTACCGGGGAGCTGTTTTTT. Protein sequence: CASSDLSSFTGELFF.

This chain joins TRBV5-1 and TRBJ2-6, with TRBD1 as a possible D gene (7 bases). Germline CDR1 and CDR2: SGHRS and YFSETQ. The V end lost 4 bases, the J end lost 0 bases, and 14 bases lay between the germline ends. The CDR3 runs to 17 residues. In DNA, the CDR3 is TGCGCCAGCAGCGCGGGACAGCCTTTCTCTGGGGCCAACGTCCTGACTTTC. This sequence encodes CASSAGQPFSGANVLTF. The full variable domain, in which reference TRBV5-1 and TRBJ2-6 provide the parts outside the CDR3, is KAGVTQTPRYLIKTRGQQVTLSCSPISGHRSVSWYQQTPGQGLQFLFEYFSETQRNKGNFPGRFSGRQFSNSRSEMNVSTLELGDSALYLCASSAGQPFSGANVLTFGAGSRLTVL.

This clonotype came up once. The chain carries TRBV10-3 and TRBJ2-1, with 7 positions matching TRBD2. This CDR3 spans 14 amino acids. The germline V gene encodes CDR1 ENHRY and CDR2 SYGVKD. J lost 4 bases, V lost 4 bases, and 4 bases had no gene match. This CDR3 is CAISVRAGYNEQFF. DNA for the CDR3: TGTGCCATCAGTGTCAGAGCGGGGTACAATGAGCAGTTCTTC.

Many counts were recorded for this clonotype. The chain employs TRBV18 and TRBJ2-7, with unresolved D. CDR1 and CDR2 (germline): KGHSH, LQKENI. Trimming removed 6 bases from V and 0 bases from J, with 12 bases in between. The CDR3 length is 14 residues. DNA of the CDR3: TGTGCCAGCTCTACCAAGGGCTACTCCTACGAGCAGTACTTC. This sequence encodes CASSTKGYSYEQYF.

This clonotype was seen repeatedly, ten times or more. The CDR3 reads CASSSGVGTGELFF. DNA for the CDR3: TGTGCCAGCAGCTCAGGCGTAGGAACCGGGGAGCTGTTTTTT. The V gene is TRBV7-9, the J gene TRBJ2-2, with D hard to call. Germline CDR1 reads SEHNR; CDR2 reads FQNEAQ (reference sequence). Trimming took 4 bases from V and 5 from J, leaving 11 bases between them. This CDR3 region has 14 residues.

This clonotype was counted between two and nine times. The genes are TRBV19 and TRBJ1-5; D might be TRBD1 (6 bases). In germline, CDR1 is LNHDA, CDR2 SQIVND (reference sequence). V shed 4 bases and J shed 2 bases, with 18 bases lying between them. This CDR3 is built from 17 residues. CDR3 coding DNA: TGTGCCAGTAGTAGGTGGGACACCGGGGGAGGCAATCAGCCCCAGCATTTT. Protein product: CASSRWDTGGGNQPQHF.

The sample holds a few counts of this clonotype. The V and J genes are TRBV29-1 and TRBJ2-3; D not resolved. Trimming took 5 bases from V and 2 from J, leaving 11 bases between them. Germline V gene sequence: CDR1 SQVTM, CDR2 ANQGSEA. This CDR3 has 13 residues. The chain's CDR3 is CSVLQRLTDTQYF. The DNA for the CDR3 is TGCAGCGTTTTACAGCGACTCACAGATACGCAGTATTTT.

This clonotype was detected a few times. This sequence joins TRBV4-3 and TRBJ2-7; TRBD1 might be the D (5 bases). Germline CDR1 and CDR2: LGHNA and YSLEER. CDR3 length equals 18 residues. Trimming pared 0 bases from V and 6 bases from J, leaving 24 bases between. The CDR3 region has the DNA TGCGCCAGCAGCCAAGATGTAGTCGGCAGGGAAGAACGCGGCGAGCAGTACTTC. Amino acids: CASSQDVVGREERGEQYF.

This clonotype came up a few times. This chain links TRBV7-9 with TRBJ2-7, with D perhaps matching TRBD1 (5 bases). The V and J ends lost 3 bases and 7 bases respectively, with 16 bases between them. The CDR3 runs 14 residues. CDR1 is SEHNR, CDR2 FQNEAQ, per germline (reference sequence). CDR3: CASSLYQGGLEQYF. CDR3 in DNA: TGTGCCAGCAGCTTGTATCAGGGCGGTCTGGAGCAGTACTTC.

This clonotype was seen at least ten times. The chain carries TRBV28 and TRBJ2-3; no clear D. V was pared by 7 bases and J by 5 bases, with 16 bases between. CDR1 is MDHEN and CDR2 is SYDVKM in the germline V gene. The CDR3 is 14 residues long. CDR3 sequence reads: CASTSYQAGDTQYF. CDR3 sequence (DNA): TGTGCCAGCACCTCCTACCAGGCAGGAGATACGCAGTATTTT.

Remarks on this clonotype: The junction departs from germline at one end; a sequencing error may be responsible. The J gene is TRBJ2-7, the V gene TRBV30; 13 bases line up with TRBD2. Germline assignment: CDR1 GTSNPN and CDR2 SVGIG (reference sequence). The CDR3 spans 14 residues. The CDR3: CAWSIGLAGDEQCF. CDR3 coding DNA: TGTGCCTGGAGTATTGGACTAGCGGGAGACGAGCAGTGCTTC.

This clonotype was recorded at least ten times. CDR3 protein: CASSLALIGRRDYGYTF. The CDR3 DNA sequence: TGTGCCAGCAGTTTGGCGCTCATAGGCAGGCGGGACTATGGCTACACCTTC. The rearrangement uses TRBV28 and TRBJ1-2, with D unclear. The V gene lost 3 bases and the J gene lost 3 bases, with 20 bases spanning the gap. Germline CDR1 and CDR2: MDHEN and SYDVKM. This CDR3 has 17 amino acids.

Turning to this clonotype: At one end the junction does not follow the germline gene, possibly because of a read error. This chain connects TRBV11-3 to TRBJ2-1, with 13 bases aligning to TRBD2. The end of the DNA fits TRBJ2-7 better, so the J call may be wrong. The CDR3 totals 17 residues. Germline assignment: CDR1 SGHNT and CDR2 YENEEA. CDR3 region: CACSFPLGTSGTNEQYF. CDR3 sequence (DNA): TGTGCCTGCAGCTTCCCGCTCGGGACTAGCGGGACAAATGAGCAGTACTTC.

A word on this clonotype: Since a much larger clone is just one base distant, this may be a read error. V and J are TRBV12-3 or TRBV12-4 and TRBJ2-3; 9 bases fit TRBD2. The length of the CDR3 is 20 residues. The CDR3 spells CASSFLEYLRTSAGTDTRYF. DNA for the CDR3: TGTGCCAGCAGTTTCCTCGAATATCTACGGACTAGCGCAGGCACAGATACGCGGTATTTT.

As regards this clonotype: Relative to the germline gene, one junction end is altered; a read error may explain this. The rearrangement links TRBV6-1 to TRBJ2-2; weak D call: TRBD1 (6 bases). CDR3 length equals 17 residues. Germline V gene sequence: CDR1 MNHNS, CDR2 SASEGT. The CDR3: CASSEGPDRQNTGELFF. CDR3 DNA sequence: TGCGCCAGCAGTGAGGGGCCCGACAGGCAGAACACCGGGGAGCTGTTTTTT.

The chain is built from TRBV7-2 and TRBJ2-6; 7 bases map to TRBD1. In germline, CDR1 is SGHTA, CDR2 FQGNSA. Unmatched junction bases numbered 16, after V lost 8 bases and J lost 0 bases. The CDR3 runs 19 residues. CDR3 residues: CASRAHSDRPYSGANVLTF. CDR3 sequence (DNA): TGTGCCAGCCGGGCCCATTCGGACAGGCCTTACTCTGGGGCCAACGTCCTGACTTTC.

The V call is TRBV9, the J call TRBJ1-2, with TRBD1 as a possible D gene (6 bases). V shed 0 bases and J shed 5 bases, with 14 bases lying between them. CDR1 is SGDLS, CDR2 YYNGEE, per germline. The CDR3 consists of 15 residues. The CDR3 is CASSVDGQSMYGYTF. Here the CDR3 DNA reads TGTGCCAGCAGCGTAGATGGACAGAGTATGTATGGCTACACCTTC.

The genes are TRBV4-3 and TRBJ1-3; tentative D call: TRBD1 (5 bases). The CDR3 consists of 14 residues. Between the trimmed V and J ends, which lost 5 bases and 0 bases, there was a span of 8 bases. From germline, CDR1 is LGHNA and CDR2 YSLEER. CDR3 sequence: CASSGDYSGNTIYF. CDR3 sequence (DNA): TGCGCCAGCAGCGGGGACTACTCTGGAAACACCATATATTTT.

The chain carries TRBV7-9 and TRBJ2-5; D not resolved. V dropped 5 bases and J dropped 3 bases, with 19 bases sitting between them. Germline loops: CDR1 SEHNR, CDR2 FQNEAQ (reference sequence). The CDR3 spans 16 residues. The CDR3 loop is CASSHLEANAEETQYF. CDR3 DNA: TGTGCCAGCAGCCACTTAGAGGCCAATGCCGAAGAGACCCAGTACTTC.